The entry that follows covers one TCR beta chain sequence. This sample is part of a study of cytomegalovirus exposure and HLA in healthy donors. PCR used 60 Vbeta primers and 13 Jbeta primers. Libraries were prepared by immunoSEQ multiplex PCR; TCRdb keeps only in-frame clonotypes and omits some of them. The repertoire includes 100,000 to 150,000 clones, around 80% of them detected once, and roughly 10% sits in the top ten. The length of the CDR3 is 14 residues. V was cut by 5 bases and J by 8 bases, with 18 bases left in between. The germline V gene has CDR1 SEHNR and CDR2 FQNEAQ (reference sequence).

The chain uses TRBV7-9 and TRBJ1-2, with D maybe TRBD1 (6 bases). The TCR sequence derives from a man between 25 and 39 years old in good health and CMV-seropositive. Input material: PBMCs. The CDR3 DNA reads TGTGCCAGCAGCGAGATTGGGGGCCCTGGGGGCTACACCTTC. Protein sequence: CASSEIGGPGGYTF.